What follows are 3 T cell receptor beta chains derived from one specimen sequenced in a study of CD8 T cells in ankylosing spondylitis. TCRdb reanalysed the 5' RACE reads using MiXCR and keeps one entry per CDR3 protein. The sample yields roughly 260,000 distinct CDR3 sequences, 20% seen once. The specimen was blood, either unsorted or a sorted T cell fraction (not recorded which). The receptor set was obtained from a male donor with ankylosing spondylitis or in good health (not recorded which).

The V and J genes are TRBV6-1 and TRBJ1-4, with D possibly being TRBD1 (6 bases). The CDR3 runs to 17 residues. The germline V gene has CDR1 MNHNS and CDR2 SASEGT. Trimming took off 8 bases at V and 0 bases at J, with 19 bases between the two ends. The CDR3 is CASGRTGHVATNEKLFF. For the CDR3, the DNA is TGTGCCAGCGGCCGAACGGGACACGTTGCAACTAATGAAAAACTGTTTTTT.

This chain's CDR3 is CSAPYHRLAGETQYF. CDR3 DNA sequence: TGCAGTGCTCCTTATCACAGACTAGCGGGAGAGACCCAGTACTTC. The chain combines TRBV20-1 with TRBJ2-5, with 10 bases matching TRBD2. V lost 5 bases, J lost 4 bases, and 10 bases stayed unmatched. Germline lookup yields CDR1 DFQATT and CDR2 SNEGSKA (reference sequence). This CDR3 is 15 amino acids long.

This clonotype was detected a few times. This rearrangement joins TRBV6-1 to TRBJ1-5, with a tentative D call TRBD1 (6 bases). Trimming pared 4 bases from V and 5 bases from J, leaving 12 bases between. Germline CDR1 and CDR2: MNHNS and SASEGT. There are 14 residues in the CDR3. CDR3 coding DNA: TGTGCCAGCAGTGGAACAGGGAGGGATCAGCCCCAGCATTTT. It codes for CASSGTGRDQPQHF.